Shown below are 15 T cell receptor beta chains from a single sample sequenced in a study of blood T cells in healthy people across ages. With a J-beta primer mix and a sample-barcoded 5' primer, a second PCR ran 7 to 11 cycles. TCRdb reanalysed the 5' RACE reads using MiXCR and keeps one entry per CDR3 protein. The table records about 580,000 distinct CDR3 sequences, 45% to 55% of them present only once. The sequenced sample was blood. The receptor source for this set is a man of 80 years or more in good health.

On this clonotype: An end of the junction does not agree with germline; a read error may underlie this. The chain couples TRBV12-3 or TRBV12-4 to TRBJ1-5; D not resolved. This CDR3 is 16 amino acids long. The CDR3: CAGSLGPTRSNQPQHF. The CDR3 DNA is TGTGCCGGCAGTTTAGGCCCGACGAGAAGCAATCAGCCCCAGCATTTT.

V gene TRBV11-2 combines with J gene TRBJ2-1, with no clear D. Trimming took 5 bases from V and 1 from J, leaving 9 bases between them. The CDR3 consists of 14 residues. CDR1 is SGHAT, CDR2 FQNNGV, per germline. The CDR3 here is CASSLRVSYNEQFF. Here the CDR3 DNA reads TGTGCCAGCAGCCTTAGAGTATCCTACAATGAGCAGTTCTTC.

The chain combines TRBV20-1 with TRBJ2-1, with 8 nucleotides matching TRBD2. Trimming took 2 bases from V and 4 from J; bases not matched to a gene: 4. This CDR3 has 14 amino acids. The germline CDR1 and CDR2 sequences are DFQATT and SNEGSKA (reference sequence). CDR3 region: CSARSGGDYNEQFF. The DNA of the CDR3 is TGCAGTGCTAGATCCGGGGGGGATTACAATGAGCAGTTCTTC.

DNA of the CDR3: TGTGCCAGCACAGGAGGACGACAGGGGCAGCCCCAGCATTTT. Translating gives CASTGGRQGQPQHF. The chain is built from TRBV6-2 or TRBV6-3 and TRBJ1-5, with 8 bases identical to TRBD1. Germline loops: CDR1 MNHEY, CDR2 SVGEGT. Trimming at V came to 7 bases and at J to 7 bases, leaving 9 bases not matched to a gene. This CDR3 region has 14 residues.

This clonotype has a handful of counts. The chain recombines TRBV20-1 with TRBJ1-5, with D uncertain. Germline V gives CDR1 DFQATT, CDR2 SNEGSKA (reference sequence). The V end lost 5 bases, the J end lost 5 bases, and 10 bases lay between the germline ends. CDR3 length: 12 amino acids. CDR3 sequence (DNA): TGCAGTGCTTCAGACATGTATCAGCCCCAGCATTTT. Protein: CSASDMYQPQHF.

This clonotype occurred a few times. The chain couples TRBV7-2 to TRBJ2-3; the match to TRBD1 covers 9 bases. This CDR3 spans 15 amino acids. Trimming removed 5 bases from V and 6 bases from J; junction bases left unmatched: 9. Per the germline V gene, CDR1 is SGHTA and CDR2 is FQGNSA. The CDR3 DNA sequence: TGTGCCAGCAGCCGAAACCGGGACAGGGCCGATACGCAGTATTTT. This codes for CASSRNRDRADTQYF.

As regards this clonotype: A much larger clone differs from this one at a single base, so this may be a read error. The chain is built from TRBV10-3 and TRBJ1-2; D unclear. Germline CDR1 reads ENHRY; CDR2 reads SYGVKD. Trimming shortened V by 0 bases and J by 4 bases, and 9 bases separated the two germline ends. CDR3 length: 14 amino acids. CDR3 loop: CAISESGSSYGYTF. CDR3 DNA: TGTGCCATCAGTGAGTCCGGCAGTAGCTATGGCTACACCTTC.

The J gene is TRBJ2-3, the V gene TRBV12-3 or TRBV12-4, with D maybe TRBD2 (6 bases). The ends were cut back, 3 bases at V and 2 bases at J, with 12 bases in the middle. CDR3 length equals 15 residues. CDR3: CASSLASVTTDTQYF. In nucleotides, the CDR3 is TGTGCCAGCAGTTTGGCTAGCGTGACCACAGATACGCAGTATTTT.

This chain connects TRBV27 to TRBJ2-7; D uncertain. Germline V gene data show CDR1 as MNHEY and CDR2 as SMNVEV (reference sequence). The CDR3 length is 12 residues. Trimming shortened V by 5 bases and J by 7 bases, and 12 bases separated the two germline ends. CDR3 sequence: CASSPTAREQYF. For the CDR3, the DNA is TGTGCCAGCAGTCCGACGGCGCGGGAGCAGTACTTC.

As to this clonotype: A clone one base away is much larger, so this may be a read error. This chain joins TRBV12-3 or TRBV12-4 and TRBJ2-7, with TRBD1 matching 8 bases. The CDR3 extends over 15 amino acids. After removal of 5 bases from V and 0 bases from J, the junction contained 6 bases not matched to a gene. DNA for the CDR3: TGTGCCAGCAGTCGGACAGGGACTCACTCCTACGAGCAGTACTTC. It encodes CASSRTGTHSYEQYF.

Only a few counts were recorded for this clonotype. At one end the junction does not follow the germline gene, possibly because of a read error. The CDR3 reads CAVSESTWEGPREQYF. The CDR3 DNA reads TGTGCCGTCAGTGAGTCTACGTGGGAGGGCCCTCGGGAGCAGTACTTC. The rearrangement joins TRBV10-3 to TRBJ2-4; 7 positions agree with TRBD2. The germline V gene encodes CDR1 ENHRY and CDR2 SYGVKD. This CDR3 has 16 residues.

This clonotype was counted at least ten times. A single base separates this from a much larger clone, so it may be a read error. The chain employs TRBV6-5 and TRBJ2-1; the match to TRBD1 covers 7 bases. This CDR3 is built from 13 residues. Trimming cost V 6 bases and J 7 bases; bases outside gene matches: 6. Germline V gene sequence: CDR1 MNHEY, CDR2 SVGAGI. The CDR3 region has the DNA TGTGCCAGCAGCGGCGACAGGGTTAATGAGCAGTTCTTC. Translating it yields CASSGDRVNEQFF.

This clonotype occurred a few times. The V call is TRBV6-2 or TRBV6-3, the J call TRBJ2-7; D might be TRBD2 (5 bases). This CDR3 spans 14 amino acids. The ends were cut back, 10 bases at V and 2 bases at J, with 18 bases in the middle. Germline values: CDR1 MNHEY, CDR2 SVGEGT. The CDR3 loop is CATKSRTGTYEQYF. CDR3 coding DNA: TGTGCCACCAAGAGCCGGACGGGAACCTACGAGCAGTACTTC.

This rearrangement joins TRBV10-3 to TRBJ2-3, with TRBD1 matching over 8 bases. Trimming took 8 bases from V and 4 from J; bases not matched to a gene: 8. This CDR3 is built from 14 residues. Germline loops: CDR1 ENHRY, CDR2 SYGVKD. CDR3 sequence (DNA): TGTGCCATCGGTGTGACAGGGGTGGCAGATACGCAGTATTTT. It codes for CAIGVTGVADTQYF.

With respect to this clonotype: At one boundary the junction diverges from the germline segment, which might be a read error. This chain connects TRBV7-8 to TRBJ2-1; the match to TRBD2 covers 8 bases. The CDR3 totals 15 residues. The germline V gene encodes CDR1 SGHVS and CDR2 FQNEAQ. The CDR3 loop is CASSPASGYYNEQFF. CDR3 coding DNA: TGCGCCAGCAGCCCAGCTAGCGGGTACTACAATGAGCAGTTCTTC.